The rows below give T cell receptor beta chains drawn from one sample of a study of T cells in Graves' hyperthyroidism and ophthalmopathy. MiXCR, applied by TCRdb to the multiplex PCR reads, yields one record per CDR3 protein. The repertoire includes under 200,000 distinct CDR3 sequences, about 9% of them detected once, and about 20% sits in the top ten. Sequenced sample: blood. These receptors were collected from a woman younger than 30 with Graves' hyperthyroidism that later progressed to Graves' ophthalmopathy. CDR3s include the opening cysteine and the closing phenylalanine or tryptophan. The order of the fields is V gene, J gene, D gene, clone size, CDR3 DNA, CDR3 protein. The D gene is left open where the match is weak. Clone size appears in some rows only: once, few, many, or a class for an expanded clone.

v_gene: TRBV19; j_gene: TRBJ2-7; d_gene: TRBD1; abundance: many; CDR3nt: TGTGCCAGTAGTCCCTCCGGGACAGGTAATAACGAGCAGTACTTC; CDR3aa: CASSPSGTGNNEQYF
v_gene: TRBV5-6; j_gene: TRBJ2-1; d_gene: TRBD1; abundance: .; CDR3nt: TGTGCCAGCAGCTTGGTCACAGGGGGCAATGAGCAGTTCTTC; CDR3aa: CASSLVTGGNEQFF
v_gene: TRBV3-1; j_gene: TRBJ1-4; d_gene: .; abundance: .; CDR3nt: TGTGCCAGCAGCCAGGGGGCGCGTAATGAAAAACTGTTTTTT; CDR3aa: CASSQGARNEKLFF
v_gene: TRBV4-1; j_gene: TRBJ1-3; d_gene: .; abundance: few; CDR3nt: TGCGCCAGCAGCCAATACCGGACCAGTCTTGGAAACACCATATATTTT; CDR3aa: CASSQYRTSLGNTIYF
v_gene: TRBV12-3/TRBV12-4; j_gene: TRBJ2-7; d_gene: .; abundance: many; CDR3nt: TGTGCCAGCAGCCCACCGGGGTCGGTTGGCGAGCAGTACTTC; CDR3aa: CASSPPGSVGEQYF
v_gene: TRBV12-3/TRBV12-4; j_gene: TRBJ2-1; d_gene: TRBD1; abundance: many; CDR3nt: TGTGCCAGCAGTCTGGGACAGCACTCCTACAATGAGCAGTTCTTC; CDR3aa: CASSLGQHSYNEQFF
v_gene: TRBV24-1; j_gene: TRBJ1-3; d_gene: .; abundance: many; CDR3nt: TGTGCCACCCGGGTGGATTCCATCGGAAAACACTCTGGAAACACCATATATTTT; CDR3aa: CATRVDSIGKHSGNTIYF
v_gene: TRBV15; j_gene: TRBJ1-5; d_gene: .; abundance: many; CDR3nt: TGTGCCACCAGCAGAGATATATACGGGGGGTCCAATCAGCCCCAGCATTTT; CDR3aa: CATSRDIYGGSNQPQHF
v_gene: TRBV12-3/TRBV12-4; j_gene: TRBJ2-2; d_gene: .; abundance: many; CDR3nt: TGTGCCACCGAGAGGGACCCGGGGAACACCGGGGAGCTGTTTTTT; CDR3aa: CATERDPGNTGELFF
v_gene: TRBV25-1; j_gene: TRBJ1-5; d_gene: TRBD1; abundance: many; CDR3nt: TGTGCCAGCGGGGGACAGGGAGGACAGCCCCAGCATTTT; CDR3aa: CASGGQGGQPQHF
v_gene: TRBV20-1; j_gene: TRBJ2-5; d_gene: .; abundance: many; CDR3nt: TGCAGTGCTACCATGGGGCCTCAAGAGACCCAGTACTTC; CDR3aa: CSATMGPQETQYF
v_gene: TRBV14; j_gene: TRBJ2-7; d_gene: TRBD2; abundance: many; CDR3nt: TGTGCCAGCAGCCTATGGGGGACTAGCGAGTACGAGCAGTACTTC; CDR3aa: CASSLWGTSEYEQYF
v_gene: TRBV20-1; j_gene: TRBJ2-3; d_gene: TRBD2; abundance: many; CDR3nt: TGCAGTGCTAGAGATGCCCGACTAGCGGGGGGCACAGATACGCAGTATTTT; CDR3aa: CSARDARLAGGTDTQYF
v_gene: TRBV30; j_gene: TRBJ2-7; d_gene: TRBD1; abundance: .; CDR3nt: TGTGCCTGGAGTGCCGGAGGACAGGGGCAGTACTTC; CDR3aa: CAWSAGGQGQYF
v_gene: TRBV19; j_gene: TRBJ1-2; d_gene: .; abundance: .; CDR3nt: TGTGCCAGTAGTATCGGTACAGGAGATCCGAGAGGCTACACCTTC; CDR3aa: CASSIGTGDPRGYTF
v_gene: TRBV2; j_gene: TRBJ1-5; d_gene: TRBD1; abundance: many; CDR3nt: TGTGCCAGCAGGGGGACAGATTATAGCAATCAGCCCCAGCATTTT; CDR3aa: CASRGTDYSNQPQHF
v_gene: TRBV7-3; j_gene: TRBJ2-2; d_gene: TRBD2; abundance: many; CDR3nt: TGTGCCAGCAGCTCGCAGACTAGCGGGCACACCGGGGAGCTGTTTTTT; CDR3aa: CASSSQTSGHTGELFF
v_gene: TRBV5-5; j_gene: TRBJ2-7; d_gene: .; abundance: many; CDR3nt: TGTGCCAGCAGCGGGACTGACTCCTACGAGCAGTACTTC; CDR3aa: CASSGTDSYEQYF
v_gene: TRBV29-1; j_gene: TRBJ2-2; d_gene: TRBD2; abundance: few; CDR3nt: TGCAGCGTTACACTAGCGGGGGCTCAAGGGGGCGGGGAGCTGTTTTTT; CDR3aa: CSVTLAGAQGGGELFF
v_gene: TRBV11-2; j_gene: TRBJ2-5; d_gene: TRBD2; abundance: many; CDR3nt: TGTGCCAGCAGCTCCCTTCGGGGGGGACGCATACGGGAGACCCAGTACTTC; CDR3aa: CASSSLRGGRIRETQYF
v_gene: TRBV20-1; j_gene: TRBJ2-5; d_gene: .; abundance: many; CDR3nt: TGCAGTGCCCCAGCTCTCCTTTTGGGCTTCCAAGAGACCCAGTACTTC; CDR3aa: CSAPALLLGFQETQYF
v_gene: TRBV7-3; j_gene: TRBJ1-6; d_gene: TRBD1; abundance: many; CDR3nt: TGTGCCAGCAGCTTAGGGGACAGGGGTTCACCCCTCCACTTT; CDR3aa: CASSLGDRGSPLHF
v_gene: TRBV20-1; j_gene: TRBJ1-4; d_gene: .; abundance: many; CDR3nt: TGCAGTGCTAGATCGGGGGGAAATAGTGAAAAACTGTTTTTT; CDR3aa: CSARSGGNSEKLFF
v_gene: TRBV30; j_gene: TRBJ2-2; d_gene: .; abundance: .; CDR3nt: TGTGCCTGGACCTCTTGGGGGGGCAACACCGGGGAGCTGTTTTTT; CDR3aa: CAWTSWGGNTGELFF
v_gene: TRBV19; j_gene: TRBJ2-2; d_gene: .; abundance: many; CDR3nt: TGTGCCAGTAGTATAGTCCCGCTAAACACCGGGGAGCTGTTTTTT; CDR3aa: CASSIVPLNTGELFF
v_gene: TRBV30; j_gene: TRBJ1-6; d_gene: .; abundance: many; CDR3nt: TGTGCCTGGAGTGTACCTTATAATTCACCCCTCCACTTT; CDR3aa: CAWSVPYNSPLHF